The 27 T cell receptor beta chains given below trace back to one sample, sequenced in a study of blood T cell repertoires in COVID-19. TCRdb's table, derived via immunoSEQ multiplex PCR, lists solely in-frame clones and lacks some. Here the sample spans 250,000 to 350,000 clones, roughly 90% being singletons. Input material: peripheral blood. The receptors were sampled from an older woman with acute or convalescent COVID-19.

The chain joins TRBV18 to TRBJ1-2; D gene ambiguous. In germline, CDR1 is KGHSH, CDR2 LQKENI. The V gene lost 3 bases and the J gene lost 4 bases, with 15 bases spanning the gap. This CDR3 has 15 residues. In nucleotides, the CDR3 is TGTGCCAGCTCACCCACTCGGGCGGGATTCTATGGCTACACCTTC. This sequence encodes CASSPTRAGFYGYTF.

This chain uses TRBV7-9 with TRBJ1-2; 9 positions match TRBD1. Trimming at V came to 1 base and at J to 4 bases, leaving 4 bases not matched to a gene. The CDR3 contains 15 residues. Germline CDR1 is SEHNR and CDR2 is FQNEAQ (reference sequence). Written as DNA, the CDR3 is TGTGCCAGCAGCTTAGATGACAGGGGGGGCTATGGCTACACCTTC. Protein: CASSLDDRGGYGYTF. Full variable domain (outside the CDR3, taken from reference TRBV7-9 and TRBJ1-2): DTGVSQNPRHKITKRGQNVTFRCDPISEHNRLYWYRQTLGQGPEFLTYFQNEAQLEKSRLLSDRFSAERPKGSFSTLEIQRTEQGDSAMYLCASSLDDRGGYGYTFGSGTRLTVV.

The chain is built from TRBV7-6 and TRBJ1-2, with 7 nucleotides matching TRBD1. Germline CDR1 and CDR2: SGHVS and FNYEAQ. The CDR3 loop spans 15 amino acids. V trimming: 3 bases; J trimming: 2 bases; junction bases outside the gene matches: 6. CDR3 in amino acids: CASSFRTGVNYGYTF. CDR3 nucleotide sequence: TGTGCCAGCAGCTTTAGAACAGGGGTGAACTATGGCTACACCTTC.

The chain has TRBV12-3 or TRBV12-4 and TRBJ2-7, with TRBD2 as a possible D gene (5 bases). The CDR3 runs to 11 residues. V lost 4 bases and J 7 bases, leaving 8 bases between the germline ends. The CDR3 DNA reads TGTGCCAGCAGTTCCTCGGGGGAGCAGTACTTC. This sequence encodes CASSSSGEQYF.

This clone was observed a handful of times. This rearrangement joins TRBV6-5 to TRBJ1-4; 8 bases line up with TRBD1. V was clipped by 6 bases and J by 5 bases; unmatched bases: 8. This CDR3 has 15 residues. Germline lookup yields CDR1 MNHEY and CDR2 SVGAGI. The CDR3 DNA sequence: TGTGCCAGCAGGGGTGCCGGGACAGGCAATGAAAAACTGTTTTTT. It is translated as CASRGAGTGNEKLFF.

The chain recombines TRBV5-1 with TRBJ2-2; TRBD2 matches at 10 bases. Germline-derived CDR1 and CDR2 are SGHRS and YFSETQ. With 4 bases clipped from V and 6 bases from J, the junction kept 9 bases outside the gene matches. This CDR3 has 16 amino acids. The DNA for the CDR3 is TGCGCCAGCAGCGGAAGCGGGGGGGCCTTCGCCGGGGAGCTGTTTTTT. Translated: CASSGSGGAFAGELFF.

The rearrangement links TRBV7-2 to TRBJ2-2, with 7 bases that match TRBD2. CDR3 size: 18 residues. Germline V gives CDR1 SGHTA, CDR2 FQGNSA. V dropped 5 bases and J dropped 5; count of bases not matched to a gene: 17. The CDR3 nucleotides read TGTGCCAGCAGCCCCTTACTAGCGAGCACTAGGACGACCGGGGAGCTGTTTTTT. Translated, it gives CASSPLLASTRTTGELFF.

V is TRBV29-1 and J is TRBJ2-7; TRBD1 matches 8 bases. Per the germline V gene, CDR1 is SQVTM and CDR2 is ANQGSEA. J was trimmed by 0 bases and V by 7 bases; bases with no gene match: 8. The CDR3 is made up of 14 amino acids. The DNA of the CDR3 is TGCAGCGCTAGGACAGGGCGATACTCCTACGAGCAGTACTTC. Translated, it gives CSARTGRYSYEQYF.

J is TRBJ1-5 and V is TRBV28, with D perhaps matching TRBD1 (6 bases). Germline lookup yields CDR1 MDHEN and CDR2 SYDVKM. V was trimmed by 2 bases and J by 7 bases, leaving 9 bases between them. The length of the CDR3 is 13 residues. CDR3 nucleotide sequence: TGTGCCAGCAGTTTACCAGGGGACCAGCCCCAGCATTTT. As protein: CASSLPGDQPQHF.

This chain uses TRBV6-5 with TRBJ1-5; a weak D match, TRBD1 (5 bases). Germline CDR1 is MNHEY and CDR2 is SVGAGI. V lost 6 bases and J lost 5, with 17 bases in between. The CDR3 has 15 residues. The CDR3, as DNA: TGTGCCAGCAGCCGCAGCGGGGCCTTCGATCAGCCCCAGCATTTT. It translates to CASSRSGAFDQPQHF.

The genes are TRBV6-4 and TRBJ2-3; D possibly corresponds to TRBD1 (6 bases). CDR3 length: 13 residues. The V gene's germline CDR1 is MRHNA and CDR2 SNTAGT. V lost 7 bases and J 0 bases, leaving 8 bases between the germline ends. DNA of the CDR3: TGTGCCAGCAAAACAGGGAGCACAGATACGCAGTATTTT. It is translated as CASKTGSTDTQYF.

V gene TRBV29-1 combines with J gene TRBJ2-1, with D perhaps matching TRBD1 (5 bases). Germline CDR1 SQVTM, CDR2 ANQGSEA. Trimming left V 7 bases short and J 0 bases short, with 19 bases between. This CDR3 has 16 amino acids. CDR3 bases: TGCAGCGCCGATGAGGAAAAGGGGCCCTCCTACAATGAGCAGTTCTTC. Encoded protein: CSADEEKGPSYNEQFF.

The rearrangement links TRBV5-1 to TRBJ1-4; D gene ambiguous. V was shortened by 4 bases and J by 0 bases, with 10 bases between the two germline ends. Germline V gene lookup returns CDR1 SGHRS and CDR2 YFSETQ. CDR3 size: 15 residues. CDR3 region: CASSREGATNEKLFF. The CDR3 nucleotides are TGCGCCAGCAGCCGAGAGGGTGCAACTAATGAAAAACTGTTTTTT.

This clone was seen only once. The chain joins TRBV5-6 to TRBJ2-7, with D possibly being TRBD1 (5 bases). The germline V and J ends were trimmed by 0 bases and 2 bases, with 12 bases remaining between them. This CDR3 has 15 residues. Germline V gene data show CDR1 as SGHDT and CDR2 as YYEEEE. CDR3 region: CASSLGQGHPYEQYF. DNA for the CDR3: TGTGCCAGCAGCTTGGGGCAGGGCCATCCCTACGAGCAGTACTTC.

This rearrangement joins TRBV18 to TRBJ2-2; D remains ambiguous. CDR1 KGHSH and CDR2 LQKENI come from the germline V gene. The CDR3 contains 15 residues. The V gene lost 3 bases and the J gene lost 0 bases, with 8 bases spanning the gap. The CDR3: CASSPDSSNTGELFF. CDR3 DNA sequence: TGTGCCAGCTCACCTGACTCGTCGAACACCGGGGAGCTGTTTTTT.

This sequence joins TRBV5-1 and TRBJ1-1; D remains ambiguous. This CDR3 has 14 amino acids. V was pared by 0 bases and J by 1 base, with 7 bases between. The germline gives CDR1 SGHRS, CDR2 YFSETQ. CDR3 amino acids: CASSLGRGNTEAFF. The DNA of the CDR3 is TGCGCCAGCAGCTTGGGACGGGGGAACACTGAAGCTTTCTTT.

CDR3 sequence: CAWTLDGRGQFF. CDR3 nucleotide sequence: TGTGCCTGGACCTTGGATGGGAGGGGGCAGTTCTTC. V is TRBV30 and J is TRBJ2-1; 7 nucleotides agree with TRBD2. The CDR3 length is 12 residues. V lost 4 bases to trimming and J lost 12 bases; unmatched junction nucleotides: 9. Germline CDR1 is GTSNPN and CDR2 is SVGIG (reference sequence).

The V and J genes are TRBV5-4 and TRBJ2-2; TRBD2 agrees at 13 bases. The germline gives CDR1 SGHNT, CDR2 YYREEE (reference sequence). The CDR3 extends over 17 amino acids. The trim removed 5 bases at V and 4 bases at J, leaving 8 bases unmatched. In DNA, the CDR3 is TGTGCCAGCAGGCCGGGACTAGCGGGGATAGGCACCGGGGAGCTGTTTTTT. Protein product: CASRPGLAGIGTGELFF.

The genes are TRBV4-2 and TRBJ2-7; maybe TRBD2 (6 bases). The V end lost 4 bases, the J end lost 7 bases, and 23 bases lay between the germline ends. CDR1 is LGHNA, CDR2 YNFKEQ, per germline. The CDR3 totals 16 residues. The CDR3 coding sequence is TGTGCCAGCAGCCCCTCAGGGCGGGACCTCCCTAGTGAGCAGTACTTC. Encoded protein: CASSPSGRDLPSEQYF.

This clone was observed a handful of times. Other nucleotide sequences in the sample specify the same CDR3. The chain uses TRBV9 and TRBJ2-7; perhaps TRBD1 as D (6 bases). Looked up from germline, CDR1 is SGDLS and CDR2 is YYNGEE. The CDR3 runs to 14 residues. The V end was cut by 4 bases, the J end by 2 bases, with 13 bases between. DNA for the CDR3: TGTGCCAGCAGCCCGGACAGCCTACCCTACGAGCAGTACTTC. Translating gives CASSPDSLPYEQYF.

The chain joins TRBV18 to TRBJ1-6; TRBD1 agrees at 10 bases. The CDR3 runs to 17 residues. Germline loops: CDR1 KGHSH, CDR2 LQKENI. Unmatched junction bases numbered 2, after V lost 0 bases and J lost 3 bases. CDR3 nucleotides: TGTGCCAGCTCACCACCAAGGACAGGGGGCTATAATTCACCCCTCCACTTT. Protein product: CASSPPRTGGYNSPLHF. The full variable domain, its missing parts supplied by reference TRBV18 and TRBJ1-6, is NAGVMQNPRHLVRRRGQEARLRCSPMKGHSHVYWYRQLPEEGLKFMVYLQKENIIDESGMPKERFSAEFPKEGPSILRIQQVVRGDSAAYFCASSPPRTGGYNSPLHFGNGTRLTVT.

Here the CDR3 DNA reads TGTGCCATCAGTGACCCAGGGCTGATCACTGAAGCTTTCTTT. It yields the protein CAISDPGLITEAFF. This chain links TRBV10-3 with TRBJ1-1, with a possible D match to TRBD1 (5 bases). The germline V gene has CDR1 ENHRY and CDR2 SYGVKD. Trimming pared 3 bases from V and 4 bases from J, leaving 12 bases between. The CDR3 length is 14 residues.

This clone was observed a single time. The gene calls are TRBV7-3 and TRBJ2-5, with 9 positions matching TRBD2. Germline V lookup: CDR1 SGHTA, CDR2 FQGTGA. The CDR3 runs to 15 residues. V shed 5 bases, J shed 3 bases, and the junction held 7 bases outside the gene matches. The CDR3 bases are TGTGCCAGCAGCAGGACTAGCGCCACCAAAGAGACCCAGTACTTC. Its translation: CASSRTSATKETQYF.

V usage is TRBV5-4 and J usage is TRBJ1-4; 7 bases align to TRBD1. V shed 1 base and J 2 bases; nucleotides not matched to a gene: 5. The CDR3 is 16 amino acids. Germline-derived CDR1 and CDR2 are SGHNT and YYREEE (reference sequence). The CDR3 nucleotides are TGTGCCAGCAGCTTGAGGGGGCAGGCGACTAATGAAAAACTGTTTTTT. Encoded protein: CASSLRGQATNEKLFF. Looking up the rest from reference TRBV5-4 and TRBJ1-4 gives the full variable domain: ETGVTQSPTHLIKTRGQQVTLRCSSQSGHNTVSWYQQALGQGPQFIFQYYREEENGRGNFPPRFSGLQFPNYSSELNVNALELDDSALYLCASSLRGQATNEKLFFGSGTQLSVL.

The CDR3 region is CATSDSGTTGNTIYF. The CDR3 nucleotides are TGTGCCACCAGTGATTCGGGAACAACTGGAAACACCATATATTTT. The chain uses TRBV24-1 and TRBJ1-3, with D hard to call. Trimming pared 2 bases from V and 2 bases from J, leaving 9 bases between. This CDR3 contains 15 residues. Germline V lookup: CDR1 KGHDR, CDR2 SFDVKD.

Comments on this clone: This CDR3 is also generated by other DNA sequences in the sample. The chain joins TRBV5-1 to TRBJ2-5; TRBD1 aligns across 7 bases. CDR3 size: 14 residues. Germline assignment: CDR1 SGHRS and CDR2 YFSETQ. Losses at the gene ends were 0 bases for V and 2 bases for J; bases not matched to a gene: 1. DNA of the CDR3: TGCGCCAGCAGCTTGGGGGACAGTCAAGAGACCCAGTACTTC. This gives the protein CASSLGDSQETQYF.

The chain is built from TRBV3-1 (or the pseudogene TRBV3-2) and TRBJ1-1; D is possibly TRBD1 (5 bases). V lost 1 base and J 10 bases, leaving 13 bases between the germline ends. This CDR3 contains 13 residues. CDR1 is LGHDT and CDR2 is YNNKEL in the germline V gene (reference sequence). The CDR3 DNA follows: TGTGCCAGCAGCCAAGGTCCAGGGTACGGAGCTTTCTTT. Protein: CASSQGPGYGAFF.